The clone carrying this TCR beta chain appeared a few times. As yet, its antigen is unknown. Trimming took 3 bases from V and 7 from J, leaving 16 bases between them. The CDR3 spans 15 residues. Germline loops: CDR1 SEHNR, CDR2 FQNEAQ (reference sequence). Specified time point: late sampling 161 to 241 days after vaccination in three convalescent patients. Stated treatment: 10-day PBMC culture with coronavirus spike peptide pools or control peptides (ViraFEST assay). Expansion of antigen-specific T cells with peptide pools by ViraFEST preceded sequencing of TCRs. The data were taken from a study of vaccination and CD4 T cells after COVID-19. Oncomine TCR Beta short-read sequencing was applied to DNA from cultured CD4+ T cells. The genomic DNA was obtained from cultured CD4+ T cells by extraction with the QIAamp micro DNA kit. TCRdb re-analysed the PCR reads in MiXCR, keeping a single row per CDR3 protein. The sample contains nearly 25,000 distinct CDR3 sequences, less than 40% of which appear only once.

The origin of this receptor is a human donor who had recovered from COVID-19. The V call is TRBV7-9, the J call TRBJ2-1; no clear D. Sequenced material: CD4+ T cells from blood, cultured in vitro, taken about 7 months after SARS-CoV-2 vaccination. CDR3 nucleotide sequence: TGTGCCAGCAGCTTGTTGGCGTTTGTCCCAAATGAGCAGTTCTTC. The encoded protein is CASSLLAFVPNEQFF.